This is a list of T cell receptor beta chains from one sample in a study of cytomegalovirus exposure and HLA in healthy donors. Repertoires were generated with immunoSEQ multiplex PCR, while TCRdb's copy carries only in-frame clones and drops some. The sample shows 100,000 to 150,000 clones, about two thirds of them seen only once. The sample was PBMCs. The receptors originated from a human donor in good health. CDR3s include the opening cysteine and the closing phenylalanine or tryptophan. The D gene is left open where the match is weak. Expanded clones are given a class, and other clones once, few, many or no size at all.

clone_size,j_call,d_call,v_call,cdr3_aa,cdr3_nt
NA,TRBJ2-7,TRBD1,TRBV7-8,CASSFGDSAYEQYF,TGTGCCAGCAGCTTTGGGGACAGCGCGTACGAGCAGTACTTC
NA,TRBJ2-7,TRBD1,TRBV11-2,CASSYGQGAYEQYF,TGTGCCAGCAGCTACGGACAGGGAGCCTACGAGCAGTACTTC
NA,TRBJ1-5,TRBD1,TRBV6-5,CASNTGGDQPQHF,TGTGCCAGCAACACAGGGGGCGATCAGCCCCAGCATTTT
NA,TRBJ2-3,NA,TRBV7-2,CASSLPSATDTQYF,TGTGCCAGCAGCTTACCGAGCGCCACAGATACGCAGTATTTT
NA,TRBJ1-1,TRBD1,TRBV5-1,CASSDNGQGGAFF,TGCGCCAGCAGCGACAACGGACAGGGTGGAGCTTTCTTT
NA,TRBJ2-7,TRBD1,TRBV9,CASSHGARGEQYF,TGTGCCAGCAGCCACGGGGCCAGGGGGGAGCAGTACTTC
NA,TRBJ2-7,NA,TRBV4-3,CASSRLGGLNSYEQYF,TGCGCCAGCAGCCGTTTGGGGGGGCTGAACTCCTACGAGCAGTACTTC
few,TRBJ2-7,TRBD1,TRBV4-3,CASSQDPGQGSEQYF,TGCGCCAGCAGCCAAGATCCGGGACAGGGGTCCGAGCAGTACTTC
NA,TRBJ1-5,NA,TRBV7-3,CASSLTEGQPQHF,TGTGCCAGCAGCTTAACCGAGGGACAGCCCCAGCATTTT
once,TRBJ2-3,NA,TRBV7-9,CSSSHLASRDTQYF,TGTTCCAGCAGTCATCTAGCATCCAGAGATACGCAGTATTTT
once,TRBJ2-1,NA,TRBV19,CASSTGGSGSEQFF,TGTGCCAGTAGCACCGGAGGGTCCGGGAGTGAGCAGTTCTTC
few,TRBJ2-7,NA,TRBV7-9,CASSDRTTFYEQYF,TGTGCCAGCAGCGATCGGACAACCTTCTACGAGCAGTACTTC
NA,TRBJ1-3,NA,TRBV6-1,CASTLDGSSGNTIYF,TGTGCCAGCACCCTGGACGGGAGCTCTGGAAACACCATATATTTT
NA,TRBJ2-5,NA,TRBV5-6,CASSLPSGQTQYF,TGTGCCAGCAGCTTGCCCAGCGGGCAGACCCAGTACTTC
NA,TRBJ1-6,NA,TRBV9,CASSVVQAHLANSPLHF,TGTGCCAGCAGCGTAGTCCAGGCACACTTGGCCAATTCACCCCTCCACTTT
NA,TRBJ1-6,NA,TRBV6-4,CASSDGAVNSPLHF,TGTGCCAGCAGTGACGGGGCGGTTAATTCACCCCTCCACTTT
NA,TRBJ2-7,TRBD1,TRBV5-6,CASIRDGQGGSYEQYF,TGTGCCAGCATTAGAGACGGACAGGGGGGCTCCTACGAGCAGTACTTC
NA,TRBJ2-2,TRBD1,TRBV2,CASRGQGYTGELFF,TGTGCCAGCAGAGGACAGGGGTACACCGGGGAGCTGTTTTTT
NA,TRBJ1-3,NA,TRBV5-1,CASSLGTVSFSTIYF,TGCGCCAGCAGCTTGGGGACAGTTTCGTTCAGCACCATATATTTT
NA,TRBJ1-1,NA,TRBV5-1,CASSLVQGGTEAFF,TGCGCCAGCAGCTTGGTACAGGGTGGGACTGAAGCTTTCTTT
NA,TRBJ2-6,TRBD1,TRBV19,CASSGGQGGNGANVLTF,TGTGCCAGTAGTGGTGGACAGGGGGGTAATGGGGCCAACGTCCTGACTTTC
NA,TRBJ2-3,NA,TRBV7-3,CASSQGPATLSSTQYF,TGTGCCAGCAGCCAGGGTCCAGCCACCCTTTCTAGTACGCAGTATTTT
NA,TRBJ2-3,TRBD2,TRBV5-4,CASSLGAGPSTDTQYF,TGTGCCAGCAGCTTGGGAGCGGGGCCCAGCACAGATACGCAGTATTTT
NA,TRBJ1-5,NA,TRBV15,CATSRDRGRGSNQPQHF,TGTGCCACCAGCAGAGATCGGGGGAGGGGAAGCAATCAGCCCCAGCATTTT
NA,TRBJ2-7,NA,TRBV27,CASSLRQDRYQESYEQYF,TGTGCCAGCAGTTTACGACAGGACAGATACCAGGAGTCCTACGAGCAGTACTTC
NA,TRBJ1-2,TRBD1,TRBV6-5,CASSYIRTGGGYGYTF,TGTGCCAGCAGTTACATTCGCACAGGGGGCGGCTATGGCTACACCTTC
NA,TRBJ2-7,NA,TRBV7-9,CASSGDSTYEQYF,TGTGCCAGCAGCGGAGACAGTACCTACGAGCAGTACTTC
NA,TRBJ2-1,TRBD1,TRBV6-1,CASSPRTGNYNEQFF,TGTGCCAGCAGTCCTAGGACAGGGAACTACAATGAGCAGTTCTTC
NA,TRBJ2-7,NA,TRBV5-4,CASSLAGSGGYEQYF,TGTGCCAGCAGCTTGGCCGGTAGCGGAGGCTACGAGCAGTACTTC
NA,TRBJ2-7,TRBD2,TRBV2,CASNGGGVFYEQYF,TGTGCCAGCAATGGCGGGGGTGTTTTCTACGAGCAGTACTTC
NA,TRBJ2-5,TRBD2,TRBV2,CASRPAGAQETQYF,TGTGCCAGCAGACCAGCGGGGGCTCAAGAGACCCAGTACTTC
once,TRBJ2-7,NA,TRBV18,CASSPGGMYEQYF,TGTGCCAGCTCACCAGGAGGGATGTACGAGCAGTACTTC
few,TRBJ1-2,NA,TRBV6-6,CASSYSLPPNYGYTF,TGTGCCAGCAGTTATTCTCTACCTCCTAACTATGGCTACACCTTC
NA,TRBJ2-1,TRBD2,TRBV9,CASSVAPGGLVEQFF,TGTGCCAGCAGCGTAGCTCCGGGGGGGCTGGTTGAGCAGTTCTTC
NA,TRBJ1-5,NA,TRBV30,CAWSVLGGSSNQPQHF,TGTGCCTGGAGTGTACTCGGGGGATCTAGCAATCAGCCCCAGCATTTT
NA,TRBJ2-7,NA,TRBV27,CASSFRGAYEQYF,TGTGCCAGCAGTTTCCGGGGGGCTTACGAGCAGTACTTC
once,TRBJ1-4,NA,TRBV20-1,CSARAGKLFF,TGCAGTGCTAGAGCCGGAAAACTGTTTTTT
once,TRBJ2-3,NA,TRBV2,CASSLSGGYDTQYF,TGTGCCAGCAGCCTGTCCGGGGGATATGATACGCAGTATTTT
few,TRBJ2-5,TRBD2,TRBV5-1,CASSPGLAGVETQYF,TGCGCCAGCAGCCCGGGACTAGCGGGAGTCGAGACCCAGTACTTC
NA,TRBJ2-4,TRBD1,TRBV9,CASSAGTAGNIQYF,TGTGCCAGCAGCGCTGGGACAGCCGGAAACATTCAGTACTTC
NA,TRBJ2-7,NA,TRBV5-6,CASSLGQRIYEQYF,TGTGCCAGCAGCTTGGGACAGAGAATCTACGAGCAGTACTTC
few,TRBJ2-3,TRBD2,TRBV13,CASSIKLAGVGTDTQYF,TGTGCCAGCAGCATAAAGTTAGCGGGAGTCGGCACAGATACGCAGTATTTT
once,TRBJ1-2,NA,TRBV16,CASSRGTGIQVSGNYGYTF,TGTGCCAGCAGCCGAGGAACAGGGATCCAAGTCAGTGGTAACTATGGCTACACCTTC
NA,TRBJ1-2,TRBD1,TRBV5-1,CASSSGLGQGNYGYTF,TGCGCCAGCAGCTCGGGCCTAGGACAGGGTAACTATGGCTACACCTTC
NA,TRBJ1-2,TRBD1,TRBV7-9,CASSLQGADGYTF,TGTGCCAGCAGCTTACAGGGGGCAGATGGCTACACCTTC
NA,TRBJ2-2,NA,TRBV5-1,CASSLGWRDPANTGELFF,TGCGCCAGCAGCTTGGGATGGAGGGACCCCGCGAACACCGGGGAGCTGTTTTTT
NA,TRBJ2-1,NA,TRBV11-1,CASSLGVEGFTYNEQFF,TGTGCCAGCAGCTTAGGCGTGGAGGGGTTTACCTACAATGAGCAGTTCTTC
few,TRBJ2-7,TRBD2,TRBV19,CASSMASGTYEQYF,TGTGCCAGTAGTATGGCTAGCGGGACCTACGAGCAGTACTTC
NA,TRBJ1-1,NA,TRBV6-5,CASRQGPEAFF,TGTGCCAGCAGGCAGGGTCCTGAAGCTTTCTTT
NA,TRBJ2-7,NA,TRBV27,CASSLQGGVTREQYF,TGTGCCAGCAGTTTACAGGGGGGCGTTACCCGCGAGCAGTACTTC
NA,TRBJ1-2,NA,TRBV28,CASKQASHGYTF,TGTGCCAGCAAACAGGCGTCTCATGGCTACACCTTC
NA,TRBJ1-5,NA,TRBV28,CASSLDTPIKAQHF,TGTGCCAGCAGTCTCGACACCCCAATCAAGGCCCAGCATTTT
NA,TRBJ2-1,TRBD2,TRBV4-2,CASSPELAGGPGNEQFF,TGTGCCAGCAGCCCTGAACTAGCGGGAGGGCCCGGCAATGAGCAGTTCTTC
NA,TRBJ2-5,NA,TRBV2,CASLGAGETQYF,TGTGCCAGCTTGGGGGCAGGAGAGACCCAGTACTTC